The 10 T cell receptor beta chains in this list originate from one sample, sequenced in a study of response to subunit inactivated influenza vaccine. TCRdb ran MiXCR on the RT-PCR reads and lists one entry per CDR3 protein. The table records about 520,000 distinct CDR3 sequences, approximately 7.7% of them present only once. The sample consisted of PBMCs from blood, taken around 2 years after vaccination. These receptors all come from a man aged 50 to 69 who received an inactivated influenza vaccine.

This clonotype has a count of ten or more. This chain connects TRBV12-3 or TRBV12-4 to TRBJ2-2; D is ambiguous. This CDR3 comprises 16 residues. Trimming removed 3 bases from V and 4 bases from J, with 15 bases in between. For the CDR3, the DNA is TGTGCCAGCAGTTTTAGGGCTTGGGGAACCACCGGGGAGCTGTTTTTT. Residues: CASSFRAWGTTGELFF.

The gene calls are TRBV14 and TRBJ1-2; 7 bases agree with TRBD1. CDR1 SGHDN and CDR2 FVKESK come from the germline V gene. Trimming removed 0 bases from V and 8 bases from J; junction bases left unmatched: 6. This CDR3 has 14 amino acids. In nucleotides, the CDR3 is TGTGCCAGCAGCCAAGAAAGGACAGGTGGCGGCTACACCTTC. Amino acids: CASSQERTGGGYTF.

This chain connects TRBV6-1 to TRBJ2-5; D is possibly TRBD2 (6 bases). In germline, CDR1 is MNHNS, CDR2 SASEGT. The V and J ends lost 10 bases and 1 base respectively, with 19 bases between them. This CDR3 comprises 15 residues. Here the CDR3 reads CATDGAGGFQETQYF. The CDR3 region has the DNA TGTGCCACAGACGGGGCTGGGGGGTTCCAAGAGACCCAGTACTTC.

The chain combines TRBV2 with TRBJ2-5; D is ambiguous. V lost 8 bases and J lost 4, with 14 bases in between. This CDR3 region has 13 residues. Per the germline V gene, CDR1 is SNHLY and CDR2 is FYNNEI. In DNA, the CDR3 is TGTGCCAGCGGGCTTCGGAACGGAGAGACCCAGTACTTC. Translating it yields CASGLRNGETQYF.

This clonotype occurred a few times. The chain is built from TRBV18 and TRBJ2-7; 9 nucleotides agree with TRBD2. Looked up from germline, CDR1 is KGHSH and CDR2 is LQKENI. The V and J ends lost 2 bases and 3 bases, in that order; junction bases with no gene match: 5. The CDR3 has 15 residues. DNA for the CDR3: TGTGCCAGCTCACCAAATCTAGCGGGGTACTACGAGCAGTACTTC. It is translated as CASSPNLAGYYEQYF.

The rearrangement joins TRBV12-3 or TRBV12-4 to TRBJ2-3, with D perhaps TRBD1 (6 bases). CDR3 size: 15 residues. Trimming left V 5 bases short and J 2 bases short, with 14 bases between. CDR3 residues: CASSPDTGNTDTQYF. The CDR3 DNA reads TGTGCCAGCAGTCCCGATACAGGGAACACAGATACGCAGTATTTT.

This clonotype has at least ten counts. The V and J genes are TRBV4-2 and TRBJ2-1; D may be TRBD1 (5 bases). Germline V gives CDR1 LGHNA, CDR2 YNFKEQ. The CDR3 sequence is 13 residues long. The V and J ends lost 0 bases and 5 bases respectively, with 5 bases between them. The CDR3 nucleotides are TGTGCCAGCAGCCAAGACAGGGACAATGAGCAGTTCTTC. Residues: CASSQDRDNEQFF.

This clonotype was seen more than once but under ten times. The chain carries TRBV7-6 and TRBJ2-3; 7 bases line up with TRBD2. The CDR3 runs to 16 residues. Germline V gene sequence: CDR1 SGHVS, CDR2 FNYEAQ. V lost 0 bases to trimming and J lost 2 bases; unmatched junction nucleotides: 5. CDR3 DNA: TGTGCCAGCAGCTTAGCGCCTAGCGGCACCACAGATACGCAGTATTTT. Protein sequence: CASSLAPSGTTDTQYF.

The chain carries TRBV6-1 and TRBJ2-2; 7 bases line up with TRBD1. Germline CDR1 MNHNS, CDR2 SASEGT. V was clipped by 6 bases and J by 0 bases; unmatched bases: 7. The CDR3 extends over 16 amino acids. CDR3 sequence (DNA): TGTGCCAGCAGGCTGACAGGGAGCGCGAACACCGGGGAGCTGTTTTTT. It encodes CASRLTGSANTGELFF.

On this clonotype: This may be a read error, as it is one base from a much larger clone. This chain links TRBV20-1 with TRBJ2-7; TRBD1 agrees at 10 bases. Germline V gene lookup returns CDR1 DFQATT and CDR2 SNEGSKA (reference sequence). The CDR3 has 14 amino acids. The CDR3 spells CCAVNPGTGVEQYF. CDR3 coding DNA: TGCTGTGCTGTTAATCCCGGGACAGGGGTCGAGCAGTACTTC.